One and the same sample provided the 2 T cell receptor beta chains below, sequenced in a study of T cell responses to AZD1222 COVID-19 vaccine (dated by TCRdb to about 2021). Library prep was done by the immunoSEQ multiplex PCR assay. This is the immuneACCESS table as TCRdb keeps it, with only in-frame sequences that have V and J called. A part of the clones is gone; compared with another copy, unresolved V genes explain less than half, and the rest is unexplained. In all, the sample holds 110,000 to 150,000 clones, and over 80% of those were seen once. Clones ranked in the top ten supply approximately 3.5% of the sample. Reading the label with the study, this specimen's time point is: about 28 days (+/-7) after the second vaccine dose. Sequencing used peripheral blood, obtained 28 days after the second AZD1222 dose. These receptors originate from an adult who received the AZD1222 COVID-19 vaccine.

The J gene is TRBJ2-7, the V gene TRBV7-2; TRBD1 might be the D (5 bases). From germline, CDR1 is SGHTA and CDR2 FQGNSA. This CDR3 comprises 14 residues. V lost 1 base, J lost 5 bases, and 12 bases lay in between. The CDR3 DNA follows: TGTGCCAGCAGCTTAGTTCAGGGCAGGGACGAGCAGTACTTC. It translates to CASSLVQGRDEQYF.

V usage is TRBV6-5 and J usage is TRBJ1-2; the D gene is possibly TRBD1 (6 bases). The CDR3 has 15 residues. Germline-derived CDR1 and CDR2 are MNHEY and SVGAGI. The V end lost 7 bases, the J end lost 3 bases, and 18 bases lay between the germline ends. The CDR3 nucleotides are TGTGCCAGCAATCAGTGGGGGGCTGGGGACTATGGCTACACCTTC. Residues: CASNQWGAGDYGYTF.